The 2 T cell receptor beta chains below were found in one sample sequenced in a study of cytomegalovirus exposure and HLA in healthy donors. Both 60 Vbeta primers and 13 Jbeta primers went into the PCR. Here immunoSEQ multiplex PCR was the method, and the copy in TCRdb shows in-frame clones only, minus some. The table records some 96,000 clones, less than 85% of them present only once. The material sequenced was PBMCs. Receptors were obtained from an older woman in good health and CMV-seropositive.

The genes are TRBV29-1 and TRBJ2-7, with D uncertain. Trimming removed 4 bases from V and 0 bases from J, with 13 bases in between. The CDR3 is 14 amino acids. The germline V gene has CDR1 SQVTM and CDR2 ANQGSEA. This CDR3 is CSVVPDGGSYEQYF. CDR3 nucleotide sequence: TGCAGCGTTGTCCCTGACGGCGGCTCCTACGAGCAGTACTTC.

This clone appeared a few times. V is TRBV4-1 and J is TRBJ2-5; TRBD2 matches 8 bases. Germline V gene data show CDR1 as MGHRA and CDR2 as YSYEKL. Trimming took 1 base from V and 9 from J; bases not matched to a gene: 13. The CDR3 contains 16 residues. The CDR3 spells CASSQVTGGPWGAQYF. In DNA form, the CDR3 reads TGCGCCAGCAGCCAAGTTACGGGAGGGCCTTGGGGGGCCCAGTACTTC.